The 10 T cell receptor beta chains presented below share a single source sample, sequenced in a study of T cells in localized non-small cell lung cancer. TCRdb's table, derived via immunoSEQ multiplex PCR, lists solely in-frame clones and lacks some. This sample carries roughly 35,000 clones, over 70% of them seen once, and the ten largest clones take less than 3%. Sample: peripheral blood, taken before any cancer treatment. These TCRs come from a woman aged 35 to 70 with stage I lung adenocarcinoma.

The rearrangement joins TRBV5-1 to TRBJ2-5, with 8 positions matching TRBD1. This CDR3 comprises 19 residues. The trim removed 0 bases at V and 5 bases at J, leaving 18 bases unmatched. The germline gives CDR1 SGHRS, CDR2 YFSETQ. The CDR3 DNA follows: TGCGCCAGCAGCTTGGGAGTTGGGACAGGTTCCCGGAGGGGGGAGACCCAGTACTTC. As protein: CASSLGVGTGSRRGETQYF. Filled out from reference TRBV5-1 and TRBJ2-5, the complete variable domain reads KAGVTQTPRYLIKTRGQQVTLSCSPISGHRSVSWYQQTPGQGLQFLFEYFSETQRNKGNFPGRFSGRQFSNSRSEMNVSTLELGDSALYLCASSLGVGTGSRRGETQYFGPGTRLLVL.

J is TRBJ2-3 and V is TRBV14; 7 bases are a match to TRBD2. The CDR3 totals 12 residues. CDR1 and CDR2 (germline): SGHDN, FVKESK. V shed 8 bases and J 3 bases; nucleotides not matched to a gene: 2. The CDR3 sequence is CASASGTDTQYF. In DNA, the CDR3 is TGTGCCAGCGCTAGCGGTACAGATACGCAGTATTTT.

V and J are TRBV2 and TRBJ1-4, with D maybe TRBD1 (5 bases). V was pared by 8 bases and J by 8 bases, with 21 bases between. The CDR3 totals 15 residues. Germline CDR1 and CDR2: SNHLY and FYNNEI. The CDR3 bases are TGTGCCAGCCTAGAAAGAACGGGGGTTTGGGAAAAACTGTTTTTT. Protein product: CASLERTGVWEKLFF.

The V gene is TRBV7-9, the J gene TRBJ2-2, with D possibly called TRBD1 or TRBD2 (5 bases each). The CDR3 sequence is 16 residues long. Germline V gene sequence: CDR1 SEHNR, CDR2 FQNEAQ (reference sequence). Trimming shortened V by 8 bases and J by 6 bases, and 22 bases separated the two germline ends. CDR3 in DNA: TGTGCCAGCGTCCAGAAGACATTTGGGACCCCCGGGGAGCTGTTTTTT. As protein: CASVQKTFGTPGELFF.

This clone was picked up one time. The V call is TRBV7-2, the J call TRBJ2-1, with a possible D match to TRBD2 (6 bases). CDR3 length equals 15 residues. Germline V gives CDR1 SGHTA, CDR2 FQGNSA. The germline V and J ends were trimmed by 4 bases and 7 bases, with 17 bases remaining between them. The CDR3 here is CASSWPGLTSNEQFF. CDR3 sequence (DNA): TGTGCCAGCAGCTGGCCGGGACTGACATCTAATGAGCAGTTCTTC. Drawing the rest from reference TRBV7-2 and TRBJ2-1, the complete variable domain is GAGVSQSPSNKVTEKGKDVELRCDPISGHTALYWYRQSLGQGLEFLIYFQGNSAPDKSGLPSDRFSAERTGGSVSTLTIQRTQQEDSAVYLCASSWPGLTSNEQFFGPGTRLTVL.

The chain carries TRBV28 and TRBJ1-2, with 10 positions matching TRBD1. Germline CDR1 MDHEN, CDR2 SYDVKM. The junction had 11 bases not matched to a gene; V was cut back by 1 base and J by 6 bases. CDR3 length equals 17 residues. CDR3 nucleotide sequence: TGTGCCAGCAGTTTATTAGAAGGAGGGACAGGGGAGAATGGCTACACCTTC. Translation: CASSLLEGGTGENGYTF.

The gene calls are TRBV5-5 and TRBJ1-1; D is ambiguous. Trimming took 1 base from V and 1 from J, leaving 8 bases between them. The length of the CDR3 is 14 residues. CDR1 and CDR2 (germline): SGHKS, YYEKEE (reference sequence). The CDR3 bases are TGTGCCAGCAGCTTGATCGCGCAGAACACTGAAGCTTTCTTT. This translates into CASSLIAQNTEAFF.

The chain is built from TRBV19 and TRBJ2-5; D gene uncertain. V dropped 1 base and J dropped 3 bases, with 6 bases sitting between them. CDR3 size: 13 residues. Germline loops: CDR1 LNHDA, CDR2 SQIVND (reference sequence). The CDR3 protein is CASSIVGEETQYF. For the CDR3, the DNA is TGTGCCAGTAGTATAGTTGGGGAAGAGACCCAGTACTTC. Full variable domain (rest looked up from reference TRBV19 and TRBJ2-5): DGGITQSPKYLFRKEGQNVTLSCEQNLNHDAMYWYRQDPGQGLRLIYYSQIVNDFQKGDIAEGYSVSREKKESFPLTVTSAQKNPTAFYLCASSIVGEETQYFGPGTRLLVL.

The V call is TRBV28, the J call TRBJ1-5; 10 bases match TRBD1. Germline values: CDR1 MDHEN, CDR2 SYDVKM. Trimming at V came to 7 bases and at J to 2 bases, leaving 11 bases not matched to a gene. The CDR3 runs to 17 residues. CDR3 amino acids: CASTIPAGQGGNQPQHF. The CDR3, as DNA: TGTGCCAGCACCATCCCCGCAGGACAGGGGGGCAATCAGCCCCAGCATTTT.

On this clone itself: The junction differs from germline at one of its ends, possibly a read error. This chain connects TRBV13 to TRBJ2-5; D is uncertain. The germline CDR1 and CDR2 sequences are PRHDT and FYEKMQ (reference sequence). The length of the CDR3 is 11 residues. CDR3 coding DNA: TGTGCCAGCAGCGTAGGAAAGACCCAGTACTTC. It yields the protein CASSVGKTQYF.